Shown below are 5 T cell receptor beta chains from a single sample sequenced in a study of beta chain features in type 1 diabetes. Study-wide findings and caveats: Moderate yet significant TCRB CDR3 shortening was seen in Type 1 diabetes patients in all four CD4+ subsets.

Expressed TCRB transcripts were sequenced because the entire RNA isolate underwent reverse transcription. Clones were sequenced by immunoSEQ multiplex PCR, and TCRdb holds only the in-frame ones, with some missing. Of about 340,000 clones in the sample, 7% to 10% were seen once. No antigen has been identified for these receptors. The material sequenced was central memory CD4+ T cells from blood. Receptor source: a man younger than 45 with type 1 diabetes.

V usage is TRBV9 and J usage is TRBJ2-7, with D perhaps matching TRBD1 or TRBD2 (5 bases each). Germline CDR1 reads SGDLS; CDR2 reads YYNGEE. The CDR3 has 15 amino acids. V was pared by 4 bases and J by 3 bases, with 17 bases between. As DNA, the CDR3 is TGTGCCAGCAGCCCTCTCGGGACGGCGGGCTACGAGCAGTACTTC. Residues: CASSPLGTAGYEQYF.

This clone was counted only a few times. The rearrangement uses TRBV19 and TRBJ1-1; D possibly corresponds to TRBD1 (5 bases). The germline V gene has CDR1 LNHDA and CDR2 SQIVND (reference sequence). The length of the CDR3 is 15 residues. With 5 bases removed from V and 1 base from J, the gap between germline ends came to 14 bases. This chain's CDR3 is CASSFQGRGNTEAFF. Here the CDR3 DNA reads TGTGCCAGTAGTTTTCAGGGAAGGGGGAACACTGAAGCTTTCTTT.

This sequence joins TRBV6-6 and TRBJ2-5; perhaps D is TRBD1 or TRBD2 (5 bases each). Trimming took off 6 bases at V and 11 bases at J, with 16 bases between the two ends. The germline CDR1 and CDR2 sequences are MNHNY and SVGAGI (reference sequence). This CDR3 spans 12 amino acids. CDR3 DNA: TGTGCCAGCAGGGACTCCGTGGGGGAGCAGTACTTC. Protein: CASRDSVGEQYF.

This chain connects TRBV7-6 to TRBJ1-2; possible D gene TRBD1, 5 bases. Germline lookup yields CDR1 SGHVS and CDR2 FNYEAQ. Trimming cost V 2 bases and J 4 bases, with 14 bases left between them. The CDR3 has 15 residues. Here the CDR3 DNA reads TGTGCCAGCAGCTTATCTCCGAGTACAGGCTATGGCTACACCTTC. It specifies CASSLSPSTGYGYTF.

This clone appeared a few times. This sequence joins TRBV30 and TRBJ1-3; D might be TRBD1 (5 bases). Trimming removed 2 bases from V and 0 bases from J, with 17 bases in between. Germline lookup yields CDR1 GTSNPN and CDR2 SVGIG (reference sequence). This CDR3 region has 17 residues. Here the CDR3 DNA reads TGTGCCTGGAGTTTAGGGGCCGGGGCCGTCTCTGGAAACACCATATATTTT. Its translation: CAWSLGAGAVSGNTIYF.